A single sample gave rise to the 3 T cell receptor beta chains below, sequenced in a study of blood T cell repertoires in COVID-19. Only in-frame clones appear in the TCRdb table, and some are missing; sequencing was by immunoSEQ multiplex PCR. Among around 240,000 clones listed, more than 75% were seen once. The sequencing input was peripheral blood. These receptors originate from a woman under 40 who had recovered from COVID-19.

Written as DNA, the CDR3 is TGTGCCAGCTCTCTAGACAGATATCAGCCCCAGCATTTT. This encodes CASSLDRYQPQHF. The chain couples TRBV18 to TRBJ1-5; possibly TRBD1 for D (5 bases). Between the trimmed V and J ends, which lost 6 bases and 5 bases, there was a span of 11 bases. This CDR3 contains 13 residues. CDR1 KGHSH and CDR2 LQKENI come from the germline V gene.

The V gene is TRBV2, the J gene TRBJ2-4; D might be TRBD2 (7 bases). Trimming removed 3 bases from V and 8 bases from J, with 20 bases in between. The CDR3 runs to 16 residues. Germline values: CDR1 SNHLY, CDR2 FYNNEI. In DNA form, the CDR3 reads TGTGCCAGCAGTGACACCACGAGGGGGGGCAACTACATTCAGTACTTC. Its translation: CASSDTTRGGNYIQYF.

For the CDR3, the DNA is TGCAGCGTTGACGGTGGGGACAGGGGGGGTGAAAAACTGTTTTTT. Encoded protein: CSVDGGDRGGEKLFF. The chain recombines TRBV29-1 with TRBJ1-4; 11 positions match TRBD1. V lost 3 bases to trimming and J lost 7 bases; unmatched junction nucleotides: 7. The CDR3 totals 15 residues. Germline assignment: CDR1 SQVTM and CDR2 ANQGSEA. The variable domain in full, completed from reference TRBV29-1 and TRBJ1-4, reads SAVISQKPSRDICQRGTSLTIQCQVDSQVTMMFWYRQQPGQSLTLIATANQGSEATYESGFVIDKFPISRPNLTFSTLTVSNMSPEDSSIYLCSVDGGDRGGEKLFFGSGTQLSVL.